A single sample is the source of the 8 T cell receptor beta chains below, sequenced in a study of neurological immune-mediated disorders. Via MiXCR, TCRdb re-called the 5' RACE reads, giving one row per CDR3 protein. The repertoire holds 55,000 to 70,000 distinct CDR3 sequences, with 2.5% to 4% as singletons. The sequencing input was PBMCs. These receptors were obtained from a woman in her forties or fifties with multiple sclerosis.

This clonotype was counted many times. This chain uses TRBV21-1 with TRBJ2-1; TRBD1, the D gene given by the table, was not confirmed from the DNA. TRBV21-1 is labeled a pseudogene. The CDR3 contains 13 residues. CDR3 sequence: CASSKGRGNEQFF. The CDR3 DNA reads as TGTGCCAGCAGCAAAGGAAGGGGCAATGAGCAGTTCTTC.

This clonotype has only a few counts. This chain links TRBV6-2 or TRBV6-3 with TRBJ2-7; TRBD1 aligns across 8 bases. V dropped 10 bases and J dropped 3; count of bases not matched to a gene: 11. CDR1 MNHEY and CDR2 SVGEGT come from the germline V gene. The CDR3 runs 14 residues. Written as DNA, the CDR3 is TGTGCCACCATTGGACAGGGCAATGGCTACGAGCAGTACGTC. It is translated as CATIGQGNGYEQYV.

This clonotype has a count of ten or more. The chain links TRBV6-1 to TRBJ2-7, with D unclear. CDR3 length: 10 amino acids. Germline CDR1 and CDR2: MNHNS and SASEGT. The CDR3 loop is CASSDFGMDV. The CDR3 coding sequence is TGTGCCAGCAGTGACTTTGGCATGGACGTC.

There are many counts of this clonotype. The V and J genes are TRBV5-1 and TRBJ2-1; 10 bases are a match to TRBD2. From germline, CDR1 is SGHRS and CDR2 YFSETQ. Trimming cost V 7 bases and J 4 bases; bases outside gene matches: 8. The CDR3 totals 15 residues. The CDR3 DNA is TGCGCCAGCGGGAAGGATAGCGGGGGGTACAATGAGCAGTTCTTC. It specifies CASGKDSGGYNEQFF.

This clonotype has ten or more counts. This sequence joins TRBV5-1 and TRBJ2-5, with D unclear. The CDR3 loop spans 13 amino acids. The V and J ends lost 1 base and 5 bases respectively, with 9 bases between them. Per the germline V gene, CDR1 is SGHRS and CDR2 is YFSETQ. The CDR3 DNA reads TGCGCCAGCAGCTTGTCCCCGTCGGAGACCCAGTACTTC. Amino acid sequence: CASSLSPSETQYF.

The V gene is TRBV7-9, the J gene TRBJ2-1; 10 bases fit TRBD2. Trimming took 3 bases from V and 9 from J; bases not matched to a gene: 8. Germline V CDR1 and CDR2: SEHNR, FQNEAQ (reference sequence). CDR3 length equals 15 residues. CDR3 coding DNA: TGTGCCAGCAGCTTTCAAGCGGGAGGGCCGGTTGAGCAGTTCTTC. The encoded protein is CASSFQAGGPVEQFF.

This clonotype was seen repeatedly, ten times or more. The chain links TRBV7-2 to TRBJ1-2, with 9 bases matching TRBD1. Germline V lookup: CDR1 SGHTA, CDR2 FQGNSA. J gave up 3 bases and V 4 bases, and 3 bases lay outside the gene matches. This CDR3 region has 14 residues. CDR3 region: CASSSWTGDYGYTF. The CDR3 DNA reads TGTGCCAGCAGCTCGTGGACAGGGGACTATGGCTACACCTTC.

This clonotype was counted ten times or more. The chain couples TRBV5-6 to TRBJ2-1; TRBD1 matches at 7 bases. The CDR3 extends over 14 amino acids. Trimming removed 5 bases from V and 4 bases from J; junction bases left unmatched: 6. Germline V gene sequence: CDR1 SGHDT, CDR2 YYEEEE. The CDR3 nucleotides are TGTGCCAGCAGAAGGGACAGATCTTACAATGAGCAGTTCTTC. Residues: CASRRDRSYNEQFF.